This TCR beta chain was documented in a study of PD-1 blockade in classical Hodgkin lymphoma. Assay used: immunoSEQ multiplex PCR; TCRdb lists only in-frame clones, some missing. The table has around 20,000 clones, around 80% seen once. The CDR3 extends over 15 amino acids. V was cut by 6 bases and J by 0 bases, with 12 bases left in between. CDR1 and CDR2 (germline): GTSNPN, SVGIG (reference sequence). The time point was: cycle 4 day 1 (C4D1), after six to seven weeks of nivolumab. There was relapse after autologous stem cell transplantation in every patient, and there was variation in brentuximab vedotin exposure.

V is TRBV30 and J is TRBJ1-6; the D is unclear. The receptor was derived from a human donor with classical Hodgkin lymphoma. The starting material was peripheral blood mononuclear cells (PBMCs), obtained before the fourth cycle of nivolumab. CDR3 in amino acids: CACPLGSSYNSPLHF. In DNA form, the CDR3 reads TGTGCCTGCCCTTTAGGGAGCTCCTATAATTCACCCCTCCACTTT.